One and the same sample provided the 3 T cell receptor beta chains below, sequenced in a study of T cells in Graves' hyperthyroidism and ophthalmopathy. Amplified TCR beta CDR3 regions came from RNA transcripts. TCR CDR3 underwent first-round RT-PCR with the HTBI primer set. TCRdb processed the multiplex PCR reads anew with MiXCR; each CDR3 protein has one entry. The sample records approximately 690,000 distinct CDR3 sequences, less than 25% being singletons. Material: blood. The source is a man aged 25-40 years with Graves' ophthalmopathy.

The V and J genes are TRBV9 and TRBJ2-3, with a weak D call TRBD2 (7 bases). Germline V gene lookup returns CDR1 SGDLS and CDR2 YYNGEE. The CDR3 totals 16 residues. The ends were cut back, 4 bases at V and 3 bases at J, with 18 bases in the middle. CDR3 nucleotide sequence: TGTGCCAGCAGCACCCGTGCAGGGGAGGGAACAGATACGCAGTATTTT. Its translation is CASSTRAGEGTDTQYF.

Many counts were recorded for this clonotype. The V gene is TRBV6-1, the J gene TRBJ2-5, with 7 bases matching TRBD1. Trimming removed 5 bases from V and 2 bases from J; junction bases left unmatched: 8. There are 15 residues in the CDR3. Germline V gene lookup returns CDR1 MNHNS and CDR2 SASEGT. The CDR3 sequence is CASSYYRDSQETQYF. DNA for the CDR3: TGTGCCAGCAGTTATTACCGGGACAGTCAAGAGACCCAGTACTTC.

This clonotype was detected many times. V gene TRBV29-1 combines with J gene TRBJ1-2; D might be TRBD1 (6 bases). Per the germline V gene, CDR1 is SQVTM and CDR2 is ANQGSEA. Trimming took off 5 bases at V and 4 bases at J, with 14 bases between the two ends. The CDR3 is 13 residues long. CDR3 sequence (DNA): TGCAGCGTTCCTGACAGGTCGCTCTATGGCTACACCTTC. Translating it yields CSVPDRSLYGYTF.